This T cell receptor beta chain was recorded in a study of cytomegalovirus exposure and HLA in healthy donors. Overall study findings and caveats: Overall, under 200 TCR beta chains were annotated as cytomegalovirus-associated. It was confirmed in vitro that a few of the CMV-associated chains were specific for CMV antigens. A classifier reportedly called cytomegalovirus status with high sensitivity and specificity.

Assay: immunoSEQ multiplex PCR; the TCRdb copy retains only in-frame clones and omits some. The table shows approximately 140,000 clones, with more than 75% occurring only once. Per germline, CDR1 SGHTA and CDR2 FQGNSA. Trimming removed 3 bases at V and 1 base at J, with 9 bases between. This CDR3 is 14 amino acids long. These donors were members of the roughly 120-subject validation cohort, a group separate from the roughly 670-subject first cohort. About this clone: Its antigen is still unknown.

V gene TRBV7-2 combines with J gene TRBJ1-1; D uncertain. The sample comprised PBMCs. The receptor comes from a man between 18 and 29 years old in good health and CMV-seropositive. CDR3 nucleotides: TGTGCCAGCAGCTTGGGCAGGAAGAACACTGAAGCTTTCTTT. It is translated as CASSLGRKNTEAFF. Combining the CDR3 with reference TRBV7-2 and TRBJ1-1 gives the whole variable domain GAGVSQSPSNKVTEKGKDVELRCDPISGHTALYWYRQSLGQGLEFLIYFQGNSAPDKSGLPSDRFSAERTGGSVSTLTIQRTQQEDSAVYLCASSLGRKNTEAFFGQGTRLTVV.